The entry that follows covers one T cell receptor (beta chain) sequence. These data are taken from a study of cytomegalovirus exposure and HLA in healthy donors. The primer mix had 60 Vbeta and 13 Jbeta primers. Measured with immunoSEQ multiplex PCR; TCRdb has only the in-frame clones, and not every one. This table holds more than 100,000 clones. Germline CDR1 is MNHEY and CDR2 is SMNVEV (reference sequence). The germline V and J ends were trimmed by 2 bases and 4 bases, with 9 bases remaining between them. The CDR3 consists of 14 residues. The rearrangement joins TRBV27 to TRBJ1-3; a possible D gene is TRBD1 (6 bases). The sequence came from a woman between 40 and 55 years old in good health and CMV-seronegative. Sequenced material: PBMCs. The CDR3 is CASSLGTTGNTIYF. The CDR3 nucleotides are TGTGCCAGCAGTTTAGGGACAACCGGAAACACCATATATTTT.